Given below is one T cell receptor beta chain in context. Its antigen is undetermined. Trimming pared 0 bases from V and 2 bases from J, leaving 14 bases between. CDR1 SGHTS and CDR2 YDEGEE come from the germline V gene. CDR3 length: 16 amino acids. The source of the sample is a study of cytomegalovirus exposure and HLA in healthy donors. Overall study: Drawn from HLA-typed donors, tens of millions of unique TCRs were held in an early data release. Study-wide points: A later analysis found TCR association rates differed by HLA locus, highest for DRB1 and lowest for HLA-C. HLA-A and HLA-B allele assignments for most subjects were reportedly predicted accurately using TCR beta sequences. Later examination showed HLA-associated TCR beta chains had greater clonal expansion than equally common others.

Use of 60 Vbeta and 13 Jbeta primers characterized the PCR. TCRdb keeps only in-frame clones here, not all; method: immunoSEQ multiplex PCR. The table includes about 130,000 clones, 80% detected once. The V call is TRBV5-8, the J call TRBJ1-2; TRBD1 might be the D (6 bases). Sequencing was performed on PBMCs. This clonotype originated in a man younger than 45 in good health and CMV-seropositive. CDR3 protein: CASSLDGTPRNYGYTF. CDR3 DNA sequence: TGTGCCAGCAGCTTGGATGGGACACCAAGAAACTATGGCTACACCTTC.